The 5 T cell receptor beta chains listed next were all sequenced from one sample in a study of T-cell reconstitution after alpha-beta-depleted transplantation in children. Unique molecular identifiers featured in how the TCRbeta library was prepared. TCRdb ran MiXCR on the PCR reads and lists one entry per CDR3 protein. Of 200,000 to 300,000 distinct CDR3 sequences in the sample, about 11% were seen once. Sequenced here: PBMCs from the stem cell graft donor, sampled from the stem cell graft. Receptors were obtained from a human donor who donated a stem cell graft to a child with acute lymphoblastic leukemia.

Ten or more counts support this clonotype. The chain joins TRBV6-1 to TRBJ2-5; no firm D call. Germline CDR1 is MNHNS and CDR2 is SASEGT. V lost 3 bases and J 2 bases, leaving 10 bases between the germline ends. The CDR3 runs to 14 residues. The CDR3 loop reads CASSDFLRQETQYF. CDR3 in DNA: TGTGCCAGCAGTGACTTCCTCAGGCAAGAGACCCAGTACTTC.

This clonotype was recorded at least ten times. This chain connects TRBV12-3 or TRBV12-4 to TRBJ1-5; no clear D gene. CDR3 length: 12 residues. The V and J ends lost 6 bases and 9 bases respectively, with 12 bases between them. The CDR3 sequence: CASSRSTGPQHF. The CDR3 DNA reads TGTGCCAGCAGCAGATCTACGGGGCCCCAGCATTTT.

The table lists this clonotype with many counts. V gene TRBV24-1 combines with J gene TRBJ2-5; 10 bases match TRBD1. Trimming took 7 bases from V and 3 from J; bases not matched to a gene: 1. Germline V CDR1 and CDR2: KGHDR, SFDVKD. The CDR3 is 13 amino acids. Written as DNA, the CDR3 is TGTGCCACCAGGGGACAGGGGAAAGAGACCCAGTACTTC. This codes for CATRGQGKETQYF.

This clonotype has ten or more counts. The junction and the germline gene differ at one end; a read error may be behind it. The CDR3 DNA reads TGCAGTGTTAGAAGGACAGGGGCCTACGAGCAGTACTTC. Translating it yields CSVRRTGAYEQYF. The rearrangement uses TRBV20-1 and TRBJ2-7, with 9 bases that match TRBD1. Germline V lookup: CDR1 DFQATT, CDR2 SNEGSKA (reference sequence). This CDR3 has 13 amino acids.

The chain employs TRBV28 and TRBJ1-6; D not certain. CDR1 is MDHEN, CDR2 SYDVKM, per germline. Trimming took off 7 bases at V and 5 bases at J, with 12 bases between the two ends. CDR3 length: 14 residues. The CDR3 sequence is CASTMDRNNSPLHF. DNA of the CDR3: TGTGCCAGCACCATGGACCGAAATAATTCACCCCTCCACTTT.